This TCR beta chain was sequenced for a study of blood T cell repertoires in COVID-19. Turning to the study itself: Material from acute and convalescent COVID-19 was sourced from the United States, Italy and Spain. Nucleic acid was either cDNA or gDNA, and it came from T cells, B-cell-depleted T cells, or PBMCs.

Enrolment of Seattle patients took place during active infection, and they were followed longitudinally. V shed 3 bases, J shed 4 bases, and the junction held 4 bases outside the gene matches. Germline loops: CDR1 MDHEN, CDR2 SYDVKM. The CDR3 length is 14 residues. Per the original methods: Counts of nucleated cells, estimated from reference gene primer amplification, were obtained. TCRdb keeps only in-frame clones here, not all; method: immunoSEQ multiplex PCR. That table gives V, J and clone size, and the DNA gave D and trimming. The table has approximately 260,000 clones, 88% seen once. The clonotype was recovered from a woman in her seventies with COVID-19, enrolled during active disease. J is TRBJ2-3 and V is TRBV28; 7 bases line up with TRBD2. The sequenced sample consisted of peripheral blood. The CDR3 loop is CASSFGGSSDTQYF. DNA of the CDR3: TGTGCCAGCAGTTTTGGCGGGAGCTCAGATACGCAGTATTTT.